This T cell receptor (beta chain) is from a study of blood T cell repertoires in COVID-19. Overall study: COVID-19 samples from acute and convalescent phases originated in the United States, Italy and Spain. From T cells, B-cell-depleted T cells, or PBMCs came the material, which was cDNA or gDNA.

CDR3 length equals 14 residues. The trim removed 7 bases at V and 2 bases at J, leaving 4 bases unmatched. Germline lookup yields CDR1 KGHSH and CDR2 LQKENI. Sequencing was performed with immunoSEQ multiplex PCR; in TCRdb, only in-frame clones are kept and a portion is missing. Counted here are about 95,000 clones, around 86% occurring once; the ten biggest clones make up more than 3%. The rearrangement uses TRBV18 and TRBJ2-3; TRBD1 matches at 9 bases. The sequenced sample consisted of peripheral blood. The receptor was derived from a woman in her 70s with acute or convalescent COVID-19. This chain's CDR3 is CASFRDRDTDTQYF. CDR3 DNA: TGTGCCAGCTTCCGGGACAGGGACACAGATACGCAGTATTTT.